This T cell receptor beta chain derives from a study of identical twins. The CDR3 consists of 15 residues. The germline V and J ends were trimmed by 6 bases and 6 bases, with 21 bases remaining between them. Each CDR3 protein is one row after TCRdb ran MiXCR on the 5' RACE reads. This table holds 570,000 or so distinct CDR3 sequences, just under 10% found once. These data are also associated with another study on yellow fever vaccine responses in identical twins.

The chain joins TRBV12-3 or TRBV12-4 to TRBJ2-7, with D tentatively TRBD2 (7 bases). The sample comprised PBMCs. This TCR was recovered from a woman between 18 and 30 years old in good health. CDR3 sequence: CASSLGGGFSGEQYF. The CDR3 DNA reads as TGTGCCAGCAGCCTAGGGGGGGGCTTCTCCGGCGAGCAGTACTTC.